This passage covers 31 T cell receptor beta chains from one sample sequenced in a study of blood T cell repertoires in COVID-19. Measured with immunoSEQ multiplex PCR; TCRdb has only the in-frame clones, and not every one. In the table there are 250,000 to 350,000 clones, around 89% of which are singletons. Material: PBMCs or T cells enriched from blood (not recorded which). The receptors stem from a woman aged 18-29 years with acute COVID-19.

V gene TRBV7-3 combines with J gene TRBJ2-1; TRBD2 agrees at 10 bases. The germline CDR1 and CDR2 sequences are SGHTA and FQGTGA. The CDR3 is 16 residues long. With V trimmed by 5 bases and J by 9 bases, 13 bases remained unmatched. CDR3 sequence reads: CASSQGPSGRVSEQFF. DNA for the CDR3: TGTGCCAGCAGCCAGGGGCCTAGCGGGAGAGTCAGTGAGCAGTTCTTC.

The V gene is TRBV27, the J gene TRBJ2-5; 11 bases line up with TRBD1. Trimming at V came to 5 bases and at J to 6 bases, leaving 5 bases not matched to a gene. Germline-derived CDR1 and CDR2 are MNHEY and SMNVEV (reference sequence). The CDR3 is 14 amino acids. The CDR3, as DNA: TGTGCCAGCAGTCCCGGGACAGGGGGACAGACCCAGTACTTC. Its translation is CASSPGTGGQTQYF.

The chain employs TRBV5-1 and TRBJ2-7; D is perhaps TRBD2 (6 bases). V was cut by 2 bases and J by 6 bases, with 24 bases left in between. This CDR3 comprises 17 residues. Germline V gene sequence: CDR1 SGHRS, CDR2 YFSETQ. CDR3 in amino acids: CASSFQERRLVVSEQYF. The CDR3 DNA reads TGCGCCAGCAGCTTTCAAGAGAGGAGACTAGTTGTTAGCGAGCAGTACTTC.

CDR3 DNA: TGTGCCAGCAGTGAAGGGGACAGGGGGTTTTATGGCTACACCTTC. It specifies CASSEGDRGFYGYTF. This rearrangement joins TRBV6-1 to TRBJ1-2, with TRBD1 matching 11 bases. CDR1 and CDR2 from the germline V gene are MNHNS and SASEGT. V dropped 1 base and J dropped 5; count of bases not matched to a gene: 3. This CDR3 contains 15 residues.

The rearrangement links TRBV24-1 to TRBJ1-2, with 7 nucleotides matching TRBD1. CDR1 and CDR2 from the germline V gene are KGHDR and SFDVKD. J gave up 5 bases and V 4 bases, and 6 bases lay outside the gene matches. This CDR3 is built from 14 residues. In DNA, the CDR3 is TGTGCCACCAGTGAACAGGGGCTTAGGTATGGCTACACCTTC. Residues: CATSEQGLRYGYTF.

This clone has a single count. The rearrangement links TRBV6-5 to TRBJ1-5, with 7 bases fitting TRBD1. This CDR3 is built from 13 residues. Looked up from germline, CDR1 is MNHEY and CDR2 is SVGAGI. The V gene end was trimmed by 6 bases and the J gene end by 11 bases; junction bases not matched to a gene: 10. In nucleotides, the CDR3 is TGTGCCAGCAGCCCCCACAAGGGACAGTCCCAGCATTTT. The encoded protein is CASSPHKGQSQHF.

The chain recombines TRBV6-1 with TRBJ2-7, with 14 positions matching TRBD2. The CDR3 has 15 residues. Germline trimming cut 0 bases from V and 6 bases from J; bases unmatched to any gene: 1. Germline assignment: CDR1 MNHNS and CDR2 SASEGT. The CDR3 DNA follows: TGTGCCAGCAGTGAAGCGACTAGCGGGAGGGGCGAGCAGTACTTC. Its translation is CASSEATSGRGEQYF.

For the CDR3, the DNA is TGTGCCAGCAGTTACCCTAGCGGGAGACTAATAGGGGAGCAGTTCTTC. It specifies CASSYPSGRLIGEQFF. The rearrangement uses TRBV28 and TRBJ2-1; 10 nucleotides align to TRBD2. CDR1 and CDR2 from the germline V gene are MDHEN and SYDVKM. Unmatched junction bases numbered 13, after V lost 4 bases and J lost 10 bases. This CDR3 comprises 16 residues.

A few counts support this clone. CDR3 in amino acids: CASSYSVAGHEQFF. The CDR3 nucleotides are TGTGCCAGCAGTTACTCAGTAGCGGGACACGAGCAGTTCTTC. The V gene is TRBV6-5, the J gene TRBJ2-1, with TRBD2 matching 8 bases. In germline, CDR1 is MNHEY, CDR2 SVGAGI. Trimming cost V 0 bases and J 10 bases; bases outside gene matches: 5. This CDR3 has 14 residues.

The chain links TRBV5-1 to TRBJ1-1, with D possibly matching TRBD1 (5 bases). There are 14 residues in the CDR3. The V end lost 1 base, the J end lost 2 bases, and 9 bases lay between the germline ends. Per the germline V gene, CDR1 is SGHRS and CDR2 is YFSETQ. The CDR3 coding sequence is TGCGCCAGCAGCTTGAAAACAGGAAACACTGAAGCTTTCTTT. Translated: CASSLKTGNTEAFF. Filled out from reference TRBV5-1 and TRBJ1-1, the complete variable domain reads KAGVTQTPRYLIKTRGQQVTLSCSPISGHRSVSWYQQTPGQGLQFLFEYFSETQRNKGNFPGRFSGRQFSNSRSEMNVSTLELGDSALYLCASSLKTGNTEAFFGQGTRLTVV.

This chain links TRBV7-2 with TRBJ2-7; 13 nucleotides match TRBD2. This CDR3 has 18 amino acids. V shed 5 bases, J shed 2 bases, and the junction held 12 bases outside the gene matches. Germline CDR1 reads SGHTA; CDR2 reads FQGNSA. The CDR3 reads CASSAVPGLAGIPYEQYF. The CDR3, as DNA: TGTGCCAGCAGCGCCGTCCCGGGACTAGCGGGAATCCCCTACGAGCAGTACTTC.

The V and J genes are TRBV7-3 and TRBJ1-6; 7 bases line up with TRBD1. Trimming cost V 3 bases and J 6 bases; bases outside gene matches: 5. Germline V lookup: CDR1 SGHTA, CDR2 FQGTGA. The CDR3 runs to 15 residues. CDR3 DNA sequence: TGTGCCAGCAGCTTGACAGGGTTTAGTAATTCACCCCTCCACTTT. Amino acid sequence: CASSLTGFSNSPLHF.

This chain joins TRBV24-1 and TRBJ1-1; maybe TRBD1 (5 bases). This CDR3 has 15 amino acids. Trimming shortened V by 5 bases and J by 0 bases, and 12 bases separated the two germline ends. The germline V gene encodes CDR1 KGHDR and CDR2 SFDVKD. The CDR3 bases are TGTGCCACCAGTGCCGCCGGGGGGTTGAACACTGAAGCTTTCTTT. Translation gives CATSAAGGLNTEAFF.

The chain combines TRBV29-1 with TRBJ1-1; no clear D. The V and J ends lost 4 bases and 2 bases respectively, with 8 bases between them. Germline V CDR1 and CDR2: SQVTM, ANQGSEA. The CDR3 extends over 12 amino acids. The CDR3 protein is CSVGTVNTEAFF. In nucleotides, the CDR3 is TGCAGCGTTGGAACGGTTAACACTGAAGCTTTCTTT.

The CDR3 here is CASSMLGDREDTQYF. The CDR3 DNA sequence: TGTGCCAGCAGCATGTTGGGGGACAGGGAGGATACGCAGTATTTT. The chain joins TRBV11-3 to TRBJ2-3, with 9 bases identical to TRBD1. The germline V gene encodes CDR1 SGHNT and CDR2 YENEEA. Losses at the gene ends were 5 bases for V and 6 bases for J; bases not matched to a gene: 9. This CDR3 is built from 15 residues.

The chain uses TRBV11-1 and TRBJ2-7; 7 positions agree with TRBD2. CDR1 and CDR2 from the germline V gene are SGHAT and FQDESV (reference sequence). The CDR3 consists of 18 residues. V lost 0 bases and J lost 1; bases outside the gene matches: 12. CDR3 DNA: TGTGCCAGCAGCTTAGCTCCCGGGGGAGCGGGATTTTCCTACGAGCAGTACTTC. Amino acids: CASSLAPGGAGFSYEQYF.

The chain uses TRBV11-2 and TRBJ2-5; D might be TRBD2 (5 bases). V shed 9 bases and J shed 5 bases, with 25 bases lying between them. From germline, CDR1 is SGHAT and CDR2 FQNNGV. This CDR3 region has 16 residues. CDR3 sequence (DNA): TGTGCCAGGATAAGGGAGAGGCCTGCAGGAGTGGAGACCCAGTACTTC. Translated, it gives CARIRERPAGVETQYF. Drawing the rest from reference TRBV11-2 and TRBJ2-5, the complete variable domain is EAGVAQSPRYKIIEKRQSVAFWCNPISGHATLYWYQQILGQGPKLLIQFQNNGVVDDSQLPKDRFSAERLKGVDSTLKIQPAKLEDSAVYLCARIRERPAGVETQYFGPGTRLLVL.

V and J are TRBV5-1 and TRBJ1-1; TRBD1 matches at 7 bases. Trimming at V came to 8 bases and at J to 4 bases, leaving 8 bases not matched to a gene. CDR1 and CDR2 (germline): SGHRS, YFSETQ. This CDR3 spans 13 amino acids. The CDR3 DNA is TGCGCCAGTAGTATACAGGGGCCCACTGAAGCTTTCTTT. This gives the protein CASSIQGPTEAFF.

The chain joins TRBV6-5 to TRBJ1-6; 8 bases fit TRBD1. The CDR3 is made up of 14 amino acids. The germline V gene has CDR1 MNHEY and CDR2 SVGAGI. V dropped 7 bases and J dropped 7; count of bases not matched to a gene: 6. CDR3 DNA: TGTGCCAGCACCATCGGGACAGGCAATTCACCCCTCCACTTT. Residues: CASTIGTGNSPLHF.

J is TRBJ2-7 and V is TRBV29-1; TRBD1 matches 10 bases. The CDR3 is made up of 16 amino acids. In germline, CDR1 is SQVTM, CDR2 ANQGSEA. Unmatched junction bases numbered 11, after V lost 1 base and J lost 5 bases. In DNA, the CDR3 is TGCAGCGTTGAAGCTGGGGGCCAGACAGGGGGCAACGAGCAGTACTTC. This sequence encodes CSVEAGGQTGGNEQYF.

J is TRBJ2-2 and V is TRBV15, with D unresolved. With 0 bases removed from V and 0 bases from J, the gap between germline ends came to 11 bases. The CDR3 has 17 amino acids. Germline V gene data show CDR1 as LNHNV and CDR2 as YYDKDF (reference sequence). The CDR3 loop is CATSRDQSDPNTGELFF. The CDR3 nucleotides are TGTGCCACCAGCAGAGATCAGAGCGACCCGAACACCGGGGAGCTGTTTTTT.

Here the CDR3 DNA reads TGTGCCAGCAGATGTTGGTTAGGCAGGGGGATGAACACTGAAGCTTTCTTT. It specifies CASRCWLGRGMNTEAFF. This chain uses TRBV11-2 with TRBJ1-1; 7 bases line up with TRBD1. The junction had 13 bases not matched to a gene; V was cut back by 6 bases and J by 0 bases. CDR1 is SGHAT and CDR2 is FQNNGV in the germline V gene. The length of the CDR3 is 17 residues. Looking up the rest from reference TRBV11-2 and TRBJ1-1 gives the full variable domain: EAGVAQSPRYKIIEKRQSVAFWCNPISGHATLYWYQQILGQGPKLLIQFQNNGVVDDSQLPKDRFSAERLKGVDSTLKIQPAKLEDSAVYLCASRCWLGRGMNTEAFFGQGTRLTVV.

The chain carries TRBV30 and TRBJ1-2; 8 positions agree with TRBD1. Germline CDR1 is GTSNPN and CDR2 is SVGIG (reference sequence). Trimming at V came to 6 bases and at J to 8 bases, leaving 8 bases not matched to a gene. The CDR3 loop spans 12 amino acids. Written as DNA, the CDR3 is TGTGCCTGTTCAGGACAGGGTCCAGGCTACACCTTC. Translation gives CACSGQGPGYTF.

This clone was seen just once. The rearrangement uses TRBV9 and TRBJ2-1, with 9 bases aligning to TRBD2. Trimming removed 0 bases from V and 9 bases from J; junction bases left unmatched: 7. Germline CDR1 SGDLS, CDR2 YYNGEE. The CDR3 spans 15 residues. CDR3 amino acids: CASSVAGSGSSEQFF. As DNA, the CDR3 is TGTGCCAGCAGCGTAGCTGGTAGCGGGAGTAGTGAGCAGTTCTTC.

The chain carries TRBV28 and TRBJ1-6; TRBD1 matches at 9 bases. CDR1 MDHEN and CDR2 SYDVKM come from the germline V gene. Trimming at V came to 5 bases and at J to 9 bases, leaving 8 bases not matched to a gene. The CDR3 has 15 amino acids. CDR3 amino acids: CASSPVTGGGSPLHF. CDR3 coding DNA: TGTGCCAGCAGTCCCGTGACAGGGGGGGGTTCACCCCTCCACTTT.

The chain links TRBV6-5 to TRBJ2-7; possible D gene TRBD2, 5 bases. The germline V gene encodes CDR1 MNHEY and CDR2 SVGAGI. V dropped 6 bases and J dropped 2 bases, with 8 bases sitting between them. This CDR3 region has 12 residues. CDR3 loop: CASSPGAYEQYF. The DNA for the CDR3 is TGTGCCAGCAGCCCCGGGGCCTACGAGCAGTACTTC.

The rearrangement uses TRBV29-1 and TRBJ2-5; TRBD2 matches 8 bases. With V trimmed by 2 bases and J by 5 bases, 10 bases remained unmatched. The germline CDR1 and CDR2 sequences are SQVTM and ANQGSEA. The CDR3 is 15 residues long. The CDR3 sequence is CSVELGGRIWETQYF. Written as DNA, the CDR3 is TGCAGCGTTGAATTGGGCGGGAGGATTTGGGAGACCCAGTACTTC.

The V gene is TRBV7-9, the J gene TRBJ2-4; D is possibly TRBD2 (6 bases). Per germline, CDR1 SEHNR and CDR2 FQNEAQ (reference sequence). V was pared by 5 bases and J by 12 bases, with 17 bases between. This CDR3 region has 13 residues. For the CDR3, the DNA is TGTGCCAGCAGCCCGCAGGAGGGTCAGAATCAGTACTTC. Translation gives CASSPQEGQNQYF.

V usage is TRBV29-1 and J usage is TRBJ2-5; D is unresolved. This CDR3 is 13 amino acids long. Trimming removed 2 bases from V and 5 bases from J, with 12 bases in between. The V gene's germline CDR1 is SQVTM and CDR2 ANQGSEA. CDR3 sequence reads: CSVESNAGETQYF. The DNA for the CDR3 is TGCAGCGTTGAATCTAACGCAGGCGAGACCCAGTACTTC.

The chain employs TRBV7-9 and TRBJ2-3; 9 nucleotides align to TRBD1. CDR3 size: 16 residues. Germline loops: CDR1 SEHNR, CDR2 FQNEAQ (reference sequence). The V gene end was trimmed by 5 bases and the J gene end by 4 bases; junction bases not matched to a gene: 10. The CDR3 is CASSSYRGPSPDTQYF. The CDR3 nucleotides read TGTGCCAGCAGCAGCTACAGGGGGCCCTCCCCAGATACGCAGTATTTT.

The chain links TRBV2 to TRBJ1-5, with TRBD1 matching 7 bases. Germline CDR1 is SNHLY and CDR2 is FYNNEI. The CDR3 has 14 residues. Trimming at V came to 3 bases and at J to 5 bases, leaving 4 bases not matched to a gene. This chain's CDR3 is CASSEGQRHQPQHF. DNA for the CDR3: TGTGCCAGCAGTGAGGGACAGCGGCATCAGCCCCAGCATTTT.